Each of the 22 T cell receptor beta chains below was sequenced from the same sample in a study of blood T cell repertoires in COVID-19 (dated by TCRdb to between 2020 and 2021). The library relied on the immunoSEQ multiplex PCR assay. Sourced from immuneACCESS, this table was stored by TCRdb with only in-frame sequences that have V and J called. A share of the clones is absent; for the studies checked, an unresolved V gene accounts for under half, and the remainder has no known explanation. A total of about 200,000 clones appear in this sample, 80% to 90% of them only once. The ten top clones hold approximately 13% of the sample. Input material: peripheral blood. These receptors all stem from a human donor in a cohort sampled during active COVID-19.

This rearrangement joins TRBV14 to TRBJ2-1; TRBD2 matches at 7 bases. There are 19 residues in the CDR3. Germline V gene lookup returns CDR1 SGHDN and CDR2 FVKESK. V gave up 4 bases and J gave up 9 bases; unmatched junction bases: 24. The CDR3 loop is CASSLLVGRFSAGVGEQFF. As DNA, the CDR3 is TGTGCCAGCAGCCTCCTTGTGGGTCGATTTTCTGCGGGAGTAGGTGAGCAGTTCTTC.

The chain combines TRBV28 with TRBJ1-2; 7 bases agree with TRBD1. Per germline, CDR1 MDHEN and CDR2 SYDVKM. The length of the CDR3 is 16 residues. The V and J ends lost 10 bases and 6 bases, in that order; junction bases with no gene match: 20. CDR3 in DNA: TGTGCCAACGCACCAGGGGGTGTAGTTGGAGTCGATGGCTACACCTTC. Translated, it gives CANAPGGVVGVDGYTF.

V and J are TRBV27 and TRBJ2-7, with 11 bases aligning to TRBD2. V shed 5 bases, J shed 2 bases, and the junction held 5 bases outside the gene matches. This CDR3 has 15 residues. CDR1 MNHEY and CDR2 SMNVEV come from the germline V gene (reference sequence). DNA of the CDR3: TGTGCCAGCAGTCCCTTAGCGGGAGGGCCCTACGAGCAGTACTTC. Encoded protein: CASSPLAGGPYEQYF.

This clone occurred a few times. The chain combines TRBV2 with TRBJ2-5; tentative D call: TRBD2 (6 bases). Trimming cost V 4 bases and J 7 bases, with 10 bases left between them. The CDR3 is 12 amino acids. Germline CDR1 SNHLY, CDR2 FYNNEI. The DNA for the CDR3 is TGTGCCAGCAGTGGCGGGGTGGCGACCCAGTACTTC. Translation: CASSGGVATQYF.

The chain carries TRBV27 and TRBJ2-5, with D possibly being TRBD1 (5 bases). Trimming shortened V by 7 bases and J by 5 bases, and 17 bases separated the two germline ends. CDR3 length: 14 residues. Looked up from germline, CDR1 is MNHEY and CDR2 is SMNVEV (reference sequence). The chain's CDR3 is CASNSLGVRETQYF. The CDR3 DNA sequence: TGTGCCAGCAATTCTTTAGGGGTCCGGGAGACCCAGTACTTC.

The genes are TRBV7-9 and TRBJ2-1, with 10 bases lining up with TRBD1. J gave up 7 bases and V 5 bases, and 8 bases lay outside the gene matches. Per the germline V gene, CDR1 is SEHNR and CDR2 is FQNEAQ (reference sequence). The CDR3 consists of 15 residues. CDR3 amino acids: CASSGRDRGRNEQFF. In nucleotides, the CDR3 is TGTGCCAGCAGCGGCCGGGACAGGGGTCGAAATGAGCAGTTCTTC.

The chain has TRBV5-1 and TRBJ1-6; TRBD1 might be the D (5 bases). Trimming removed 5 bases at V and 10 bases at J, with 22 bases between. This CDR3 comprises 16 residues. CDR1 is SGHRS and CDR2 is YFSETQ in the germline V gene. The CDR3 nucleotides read TGCGCCAGCAGAGTGGGATTTGAACGGGCAGGGTCACCCCTCCACTTT. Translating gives CASRVGFERAGSPLHF.

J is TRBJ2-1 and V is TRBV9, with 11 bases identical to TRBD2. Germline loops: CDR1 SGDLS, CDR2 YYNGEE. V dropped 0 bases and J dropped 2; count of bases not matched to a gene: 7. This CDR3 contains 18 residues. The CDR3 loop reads CASSVVGTSGDPYNEQFF. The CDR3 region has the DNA TGTGCCAGCAGCGTAGTAGGGACTAGCGGAGACCCCTACAATGAGCAGTTCTTC.

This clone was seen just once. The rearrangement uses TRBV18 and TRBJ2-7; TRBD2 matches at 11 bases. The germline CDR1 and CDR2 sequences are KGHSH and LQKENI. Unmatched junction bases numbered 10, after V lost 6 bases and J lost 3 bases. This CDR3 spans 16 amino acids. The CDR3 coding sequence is TGTGCCAGCTCCCCAAACAGGGGACTAGCGGTCTACGAGCAGTACTTC. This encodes CASSPNRGLAVYEQYF.

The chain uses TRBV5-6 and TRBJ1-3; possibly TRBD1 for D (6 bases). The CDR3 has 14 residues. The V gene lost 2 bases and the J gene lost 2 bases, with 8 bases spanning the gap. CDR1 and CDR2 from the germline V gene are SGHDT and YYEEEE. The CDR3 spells CASSLQGTGNTIYF. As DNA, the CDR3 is TGTGCCAGCAGCTTACAGGGTACTGGAAACACCATATATTTT.

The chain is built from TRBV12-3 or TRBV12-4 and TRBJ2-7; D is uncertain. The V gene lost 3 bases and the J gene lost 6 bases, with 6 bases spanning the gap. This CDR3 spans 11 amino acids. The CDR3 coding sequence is TGTGCCAGCAGTTTTTTCTCCGAGCAGTACTTC. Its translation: CASSFFSEQYF.

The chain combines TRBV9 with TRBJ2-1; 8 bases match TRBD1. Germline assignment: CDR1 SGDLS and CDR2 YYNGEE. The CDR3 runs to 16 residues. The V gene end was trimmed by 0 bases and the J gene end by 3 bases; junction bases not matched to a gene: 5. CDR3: CASSVDGQGVYNEQFF. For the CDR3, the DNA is TGTGCCAGCAGCGTAGACGGACAGGGTGTCTACAATGAGCAGTTCTTC.

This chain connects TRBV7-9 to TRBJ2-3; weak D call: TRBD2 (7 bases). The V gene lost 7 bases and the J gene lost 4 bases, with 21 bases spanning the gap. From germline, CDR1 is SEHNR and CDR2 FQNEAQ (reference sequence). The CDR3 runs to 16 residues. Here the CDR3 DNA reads TGTGCCAGCATCGACTCGGGGGCGGGAGTGGCAGATACGCAGTATTTT. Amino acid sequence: CASIDSGAGVADTQYF. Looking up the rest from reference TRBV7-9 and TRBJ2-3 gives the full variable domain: DTGVSQNPRHKITKRGQNVTFRCDPISEHNRLYWYRQTLGQGPEFLTYFQNEAQLEKSRLLSDRFSAERPKGSFSTLEIQRTEQGDSAMYLCASIDSGAGVADTQYFGPGTRLTVL.

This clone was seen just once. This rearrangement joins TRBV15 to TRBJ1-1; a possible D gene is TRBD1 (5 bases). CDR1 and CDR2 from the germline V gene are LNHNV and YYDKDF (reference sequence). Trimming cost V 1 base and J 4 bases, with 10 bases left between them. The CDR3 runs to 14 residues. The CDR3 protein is CATSRGGGSTEAFF. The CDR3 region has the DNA TGTGCCACCAGCAGAGGGGGGGGATCCACTGAAGCTTTCTTT.

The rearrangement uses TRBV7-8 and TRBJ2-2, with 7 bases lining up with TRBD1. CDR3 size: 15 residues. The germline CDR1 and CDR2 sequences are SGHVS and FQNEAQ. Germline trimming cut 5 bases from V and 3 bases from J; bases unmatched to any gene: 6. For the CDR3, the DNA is TGTGCCAGCAGCCAGGGACAGCCGTACACCGGGGAGCTGTTTTTT. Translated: CASSQGQPYTGELFF.

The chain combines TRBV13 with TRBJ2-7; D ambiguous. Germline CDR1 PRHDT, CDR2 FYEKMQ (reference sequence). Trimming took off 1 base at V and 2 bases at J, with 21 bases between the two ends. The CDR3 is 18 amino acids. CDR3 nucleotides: TGTGCCAGCAGCTTAGACGGCGGTGGTGAACCGTCCACCTACGAGCAGTACTTC. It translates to CASSLDGGGEPSTYEQYF. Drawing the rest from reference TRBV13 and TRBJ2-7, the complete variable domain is AAGVIQSPRHLIKEKRETATLKCYPIPRHDTVYWYQQGPGQDPQFLISFYEKMQSDKGSIPDRFSAQQFSDYHSELNMSSLELGDSALYFCASSLDGGGEPSTYEQYFGPGTRLTVT.

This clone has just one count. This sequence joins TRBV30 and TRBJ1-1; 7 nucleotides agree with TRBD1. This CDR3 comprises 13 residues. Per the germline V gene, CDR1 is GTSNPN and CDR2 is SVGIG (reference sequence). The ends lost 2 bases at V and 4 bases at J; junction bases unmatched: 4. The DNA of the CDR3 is TGTGCCTGGAGTAATCAGGGGGGCACTGAAGCTTTCTTT. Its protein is CAWSNQGGTEAFF.

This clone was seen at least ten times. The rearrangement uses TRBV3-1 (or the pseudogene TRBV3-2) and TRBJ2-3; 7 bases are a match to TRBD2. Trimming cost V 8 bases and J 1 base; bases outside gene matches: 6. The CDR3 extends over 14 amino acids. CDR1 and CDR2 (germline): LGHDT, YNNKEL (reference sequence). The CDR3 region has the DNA TGTGCCAGCTCCGGACTAGTGGGCACAGATACGCAGTATTTT. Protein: CASSGLVGTDTQYF.

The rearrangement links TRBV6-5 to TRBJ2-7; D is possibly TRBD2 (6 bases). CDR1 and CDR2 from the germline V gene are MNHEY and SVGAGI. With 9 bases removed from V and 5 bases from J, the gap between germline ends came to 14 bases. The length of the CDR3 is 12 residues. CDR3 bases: TGTGCCAGTGGAGGGGTGATAGACGAGCAGTACTTC. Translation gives CASGGVIDEQYF.

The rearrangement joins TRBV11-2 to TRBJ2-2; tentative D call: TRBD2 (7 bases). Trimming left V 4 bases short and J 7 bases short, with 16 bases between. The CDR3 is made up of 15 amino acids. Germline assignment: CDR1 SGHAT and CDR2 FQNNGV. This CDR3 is CASSSLRGPVGELFF. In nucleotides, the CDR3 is TGTGCCAGCAGCTCACTGCGGGGGCCGGTCGGGGAGCTGTTTTTT.

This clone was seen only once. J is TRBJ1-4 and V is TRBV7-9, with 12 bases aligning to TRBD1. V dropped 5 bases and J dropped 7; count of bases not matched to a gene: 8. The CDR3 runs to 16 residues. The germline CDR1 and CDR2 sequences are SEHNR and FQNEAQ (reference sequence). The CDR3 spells CASSIGTGGRGEKLFF. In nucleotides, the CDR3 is TGTGCCAGCAGCATCGGGACAGGGGGCCGGGGTGAAAAACTGTTTTTT.

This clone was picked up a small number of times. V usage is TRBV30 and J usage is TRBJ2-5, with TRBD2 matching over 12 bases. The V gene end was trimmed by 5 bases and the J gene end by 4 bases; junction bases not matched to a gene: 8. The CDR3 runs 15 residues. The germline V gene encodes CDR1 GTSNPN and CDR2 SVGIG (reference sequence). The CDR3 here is CAWFSPGLAGETQYF. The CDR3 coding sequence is TGTGCCTGGTTTTCACCGGGACTAGCGGGAGAGACCCAGTACTTC.